These 10 T cell receptor beta chains were sequenced from one sample in a study of cytomegalovirus exposure and HLA in healthy donors (dated by TCRdb to about 2017). Libraries were made using the immunoSEQ multiplex PCR assay. A mixture of 60 forward primers for TCR Vbeta segments and 13 reverse primers for TCR Jbeta segments was used in the multiplex PCR. TCRdb re-hosts the immuneACCESS table, in-frame sequences only. Its copies lack some clones; in the studies checked, an unresolved V gene accounts for under half of them, and the cause for the rest is not known. Counted in this sample were 110,000 to 150,000 clones; roughly 80% of them appeared once. The ten biggest clones cover around 1.5% of the sample. The sample was PBMCs. The receptors originated from a female donor in good health and CMV-seronegative.

This rearrangement joins TRBV5-1 to TRBJ2-1; 12 nucleotides align to TRBD2. This CDR3 comprises 18 residues. Trimming at V came to 0 bases and at J to 5 bases, leaving 9 bases not matched to a gene. Germline CDR1 is SGHRS and CDR2 is YFSETQ. The CDR3 sequence: CASSLDLGLAGINNEQFF. The CDR3 DNA reads TGCGCCAGCAGCTTGGACCTCGGACTAGCGGGAATCAACAATGAGCAGTTCTTC.

J is TRBJ1-2 and V is TRBV10-2; no clear D. Germline V gene data show CDR1 as WSHSY and CDR2 as SAAADI. The CDR3 sequence is 13 residues long. V lost 2 bases, J lost 0 bases, and 4 bases lay in between. Here the CDR3 reads CASSETANYGYTF. CDR3 sequence (DNA): TGCGCCAGCAGTGAGACGGCTAACTATGGCTACACCTTC.

V gene TRBV25-1 combines with J gene TRBJ1-3, with D possibly being TRBD1 (5 bases). The V end was cut by 8 bases, the J end by 4 bases, with 18 bases between. The V gene's germline CDR1 is MGHDK and CDR2 SYGVNS. This CDR3 comprises 15 residues. The CDR3 DNA is TGTGCCAGCGCGGCCGGGGGGGGGACCGGAAACACCATATATTTT. Translating gives CASAAGGGTGNTIYF.

The chain has TRBV6-6 and TRBJ1-1; 7 bases align to TRBD1. The CDR3 covers 14 residues. Germline trimming cut 2 bases from V and 5 bases from J; bases unmatched to any gene: 5. Germline V gene sequence: CDR1 MNHNY, CDR2 SVGAGI (reference sequence). CDR3: CASSYRQGGTEAFF. DNA of the CDR3: TGTGCCAGCAGTTACAGACAGGGTGGGACTGAAGCTTTCTTT.

This clone came up a few times. The chain links TRBV27 to TRBJ2-3; 10 bases agree with TRBD2. The V gene's germline CDR1 is MNHEY and CDR2 SMNVEV (reference sequence). This CDR3 is 16 amino acids long. V lost 7 bases and J lost 3; bases outside the gene matches: 10. In nucleotides, the CDR3 is TGTGCCAGCACCCTGACAGCGGGAGGGTGGACAGATACGCAGTATTTT. Translating gives CASTLTAGGWTDTQYF.

The J gene is TRBJ2-5, the V gene TRBV9; TRBD2 aligns across 7 bases. This CDR3 is built from 14 residues. CDR1 is SGDLS, CDR2 YYNGEE, per germline. The J segment lost 6 bases and the V segment lost 0 bases, leaving 5 bases of the junction unmatched. The CDR3 DNA reads TGTGCCAGCAGCGTAGGATCTAGCGGACAGACCCAGTACTTC. Amino acids: CASSVGSSGQTQYF.

Worth noting for this clone: The junction shows a germline mismatch at one end, possibly a read error. This sequence joins TRBV7-9 and TRBJ2-7; TRBD2 aligns across 8 bases. CDR1 is SEHNR, CDR2 FQNEAQ, per germline (reference sequence). CDR3 length: 14 amino acids. CDR3: CSSSPGLDSYEQYF. The CDR3 DNA reads as TGTTCCAGCAGCCCGGGACTAGACTCCTACGAGCAGTACTTC.

The CDR3 region is CSVGSRQGSYEQYF. The CDR3 coding sequence is TGCAGCGTGGGGTCTCGACAGGGGTCCTACGAGCAGTACTTC. The rearrangement joins TRBV29-1 to TRBJ2-7, with TRBD1 matching 8 bases. Germline CDR1 is SQVTM and CDR2 is ANQGSEA. The junction had 8 bases not matched to a gene; V was cut back by 6 bases and J by 1 base. The CDR3 has 14 residues.

V usage is TRBV25-1 and J usage is TRBJ1-4; D perhaps matches TRBD1 (6 bases). The CDR3 length is 17 residues. Germline CDR1 reads MGHDK; CDR2 reads SYGVNS. Trimming pared 3 bases from V and 3 bases from J, leaving 17 bases between. The CDR3 reads CASSDTLQGLANEKLFF. CDR3 nucleotides: TGTGCCAGCAGTGATACTCTCCAGGGGCTCGCTAATGAAAAACTGTTTTTT. The full variable domain, in which reference TRBV25-1 and TRBJ1-4 provide the parts outside the CDR3, is EADIYQTPRYLVIGTGKKITLECSQTMGHDKMYWYQQDPGMELHLIHYSYGVNSTEKGDLSSESTVSRIRTEHFPLTLESARPSHTSQYLCASSDTLQGLANEKLFFGSGTQLSVL.

The V and J genes are TRBV10-1 and TRBJ2-6; TRBD1 aligns across 9 bases. The CDR3 has 19 residues. Germline CDR1 is WNHNN and CDR2 is SYGVQD (reference sequence). With V trimmed by 3 bases and J by 2 bases, 11 bases remained unmatched. The CDR3 DNA reads TGCGCCAGCAGTGAAGCGCTGTACAGGGGGCGGACTGGGGCCAACGTCCTGACTTTC. It codes for CASSEALYRGRTGANVLTF.